These 14 T cell receptor beta chains came from one sample sequenced in a study of CD8+CD57+ T cells in acquired aplastic anemia. The TCR beta profiling, which covered VDJ combination and CDR3 sequence, was carried out using genomic DNA as the template. TCRdb called the reads again in MiXCR, with one record for every CDR3 protein. The sample comprises 150,000 to 200,000 distinct CDR3 sequences, approximately 60% of which are singletons, and around 45% rests with the top ten. The material sequenced was sorted CD4+, CD8+, or CD8+CD57+ T cells (not recorded which) from PBMCs. These receptors came from a human donor in good health.

The CDR3 protein is CATSRDRTGTGIREQFF. The CDR3 DNA sequence: TGTGCCACCAGCAGAGATCGGACCGGGACAGGTATACGGGAGCAGTTCTTC. The gene calls are TRBV15 and TRBJ2-1; 8 bases match TRBD1. CDR3 length equals 17 residues. Germline V lookup: CDR1 LNHNV, CDR2 YYDKDF (reference sequence). With 0 bases clipped from V and 10 bases from J, the junction kept 14 bases outside the gene matches. Supplemented by reference TRBV15 and TRBJ2-1, the full variable domain reads DAMVIQNPRYQVTQFGKPVTLSCSQTLNHNVMYWYQQKSSQAPKLLFHYYDKDFNNEADTPDNFQSRRPNTSFCFLDIRSPGLGDTAMYLCATSRDRTGTGIREQFFGPGTRLTVL.

This chain links TRBV24-1 with TRBJ2-7, with D unclear. With 9 bases removed from V and 0 bases from J, the gap between germline ends came to 11 bases. The CDR3 contains 13 residues. Germline CDR1 is KGHDR and CDR2 is SFDVKD. CDR3 region: CATRASDSYEQYF. The CDR3 bases are TGTGCCACCCGTGCGTCGGACTCCTACGAGCAGTACTTC.

This sequence joins TRBV2 and TRBJ1-5, with D uncertain. The CDR3 spans 13 residues. The V gene's germline CDR1 is SNHLY and CDR2 FYNNEI. The V end was cut by 6 bases, the J end by 2 bases, with 8 bases between. The CDR3 loop reads CASRRVGNQPQHF. The CDR3 DNA is TGTGCCAGCAGAAGGGTGGGCAATCAGCCCCAGCATTTT.

Note on this clonotype: Mismatch with germline at one junction end may stem from a read error. This chain joins TRBV9 and TRBJ1-5, with 9 bases matching TRBD1. This CDR3 comprises 16 residues. Germline values: CDR1 SGDLS, CDR2 YYNGEE. The CDR3 DNA is TGCGCCAGCAGCGACCACCCCGGGACAGGGAATCAGCCCCAGCATTTT. This gives the protein CASSDHPGTGNQPQHF.

This clonotype was picked up one time. The chain links TRBV12-3 or TRBV12-4 to TRBJ1-4, with D uncertain. V shed 1 base and J shed 7 bases, with 13 bases lying between them. This CDR3 spans 15 amino acids. The CDR3 nucleotides read TGTGCCAGCAGTTTAGTACACTGGTTCGGTGAAAAACTGTTTTTT. As protein: CASSLVHWFGEKLFF.

This clonotype was seen repeatedly, ten times or more. The chain combines TRBV2 with TRBJ1-1; D ambiguous. V dropped 2 bases and J dropped 1 base, with 14 bases sitting between them. The CDR3 contains 16 residues. The germline V gene encodes CDR1 SNHLY and CDR2 FYNNEI. The CDR3 region is CASSEPKVSGNTEAFF. The DNA of the CDR3 is TGTGCCAGCAGTGAACCGAAAGTTTCAGGGAACACTGAAGCTTTCTTT. Filled out from reference TRBV2 and TRBJ1-1, the complete variable domain reads EPEVTQTPSHQVTQMGQEVILRCVPISNHLYFYWYRQILGQKVEFLVSFYNNEISEKSEIFDDQFSVERPDGSNFTLKIRSTKLEDSAMYFCASSEPKVSGNTEAFFGQGTRLTVV.

The chain carries TRBV20-1 and TRBJ2-5; TRBD2 matches at 10 bases. V lost 5 bases to trimming and J lost 4 bases; unmatched junction nucleotides: 10. The CDR3 totals 15 residues. From germline, CDR1 is DFQATT and CDR2 SNEGSKA (reference sequence). CDR3 sequence reads: CSAHTLAGVRETQYF. The CDR3 coding sequence is TGCAGTGCTCATACTCTAGCGGGAGTACGAGAGACCCAGTACTTC.

The chain couples TRBV2 to TRBJ1-2; possible D gene TRBD1, 5 bases. Between the trimmed V and J ends, which lost 8 bases and 2 bases, there was a span of 9 bases. Germline V gene lookup returns CDR1 SNHLY and CDR2 FYNNEI. The CDR3 spans 12 residues. The CDR3 DNA reads TGTGCCAGCGGCGGGGGGAACTATGGCTACACCTTC. Translation gives CASGGGNYGYTF.

This clonotype was seen just once. J is TRBJ1-1 and V is TRBV29-1; TRBD1 might be the D (5 bases). Germline CDR1 is SQVTM and CDR2 is ANQGSEA. Trimming took off 6 bases at V and 7 bases at J, with 9 bases between the two ends. The CDR3 covers 10 residues. The CDR3 region is CSVGTGEAFF. DNA of the CDR3: TGCAGCGTGGGGACGGGTGAAGCTTTCTTT.

Many counts were recorded for this clonotype. J is TRBJ2-5 and V is TRBV5-8; a possible D gene is TRBD1 (5 bases). V was clipped by 0 bases and J by 5 bases, with 8 bases between them. Germline loops: CDR1 SGHTS, CDR2 YDEGEE. CDR3 length: 13 amino acids. The CDR3 region is CASSLEGPETQYF. CDR3 nucleotide sequence: TGTGCCAGCAGCTTGGAGGGGCCTGAGACCCAGTACTTC.

This chain connects TRBV29-1 to TRBJ1-2, with D uncertain. The CDR3 spans 14 residues. CDR1 and CDR2 (germline): SQVTM, ANQGSEA. Trimming removed 3 bases at V and 4 bases at J, with 15 bases between. This CDR3 reads CSVEREGSTYGYTF. CDR3 bases: TGCAGCGTTGAGAGGGAGGGAAGCACCTATGGCTACACCTTC.

The gene calls are TRBV7-9 and TRBJ1-4, with 9 bases lining up with TRBD1. The CDR3 is made up of 16 amino acids. The V and J ends lost 5 bases and 0 bases, in that order; junction bases with no gene match: 4. The V gene's germline CDR1 is SEHNR and CDR2 FQNEAQ (reference sequence). The DNA of the CDR3 is TGTGCCAGCAGCGGACAGGGGTATGCAACTAATGAAAAACTGTTTTTT. Translation gives CASSGQGYATNEKLFF.

The genes are TRBV5-5 and TRBJ1-1; D uncertain. Germline V gene data show CDR1 as SGHKS and CDR2 as YYEKEE (reference sequence). The CDR3 runs 15 residues. Trimming left V 0 bases short and J 0 bases short, with 9 bases between. The CDR3 nucleotides are TGTGCCAGCAGCTTGGAATTCAACATGAACACTGAAGCTTTCTTT. It is translated as CASSLEFNMNTEAFF.

This chain links TRBV20-1 with TRBJ2-1; the D is unclear. The germline CDR1 and CDR2 sequences are DFQATT and SNEGSKA (reference sequence). The CDR3 has 14 amino acids. Deletions cut 1 base from V and 5 bases from J, with 12 bases between. The DNA for the CDR3 is TGCAGTGCTAGAGGGCTTCCCGCCGACAATGAGCAGTTCTTC. It translates to CSARGLPADNEQFF.